This TCR beta chain was found in a study of human T cells and chemical hapten exposure (TCRdb year 2021). Concerning the study at large: For sensitization, 2% DPC in acetone was applied to a 2 cm by 2 cm area of upper inner arm skin. Libraries were pooled for sequencing, and variation in per-sample TCR yields was attributed mainly to small differences in library volumes within the pool. Patient blood was sampled pre-sensitization (week 0) and at 2, 6 and about 24 weeks after DPC sensitization. Patch testing on the upper back used Finn chambers containing 0.01% DPC, with scoring done after 6 days according to International Contact Dermatitis Research Group standards. The study tracked peripheral blood TCR repertoire changes in vivo during primary and secondary sensitization to the hapten diphenylcyclopropenone (DPC) in alopecia patients. The patient cohort, mostly female, included alopecia areata with under or over 50% scalp involvement, alopecia totalis and alopecia universalis. Roughly 30 alopecia patients gave blood for TCR sequencing at one to four time points (pre-sensitization, 2, 6 and 24 weeks). Weekly therapeutic DPC doses were additionally applied to the scalp of patients throughout the approximately 25-week study period.

Per the publication, the time point label means: pre-sensitization, week 0. The meaning of the sample's treatment or condition label: therapeutic diphenylcyclopropenone sensitization with weekly scalp DPC. Blood at each patch-test visit was drawn before the patch test was applied. Patients were eligible if aged 18 to 70, diagnosed with alopecia and judged suitable for DPC therapy, and pregnant patients were excluded. Unfractionated whole blood was collected in Tempus Blood RNA tubes, and total RNA was extracted from that blood. Paper-wide results and their limitations: All patients had alopecia, a presumed autoimmune disease, so their immune response might differ from that of healthy individuals. After repeated subsampling, changes were observed in the strength of the expansion versus patch-test correlation and in the threshold at which the correlation became significant. Significantly more large CDR3 similarity clusters were formed by expanded TCRs than by pre-sensitization or healthy control sets, consistent with antigen-driven responses. DPC sensitization did not change how many TCRs were above 1 in 1000 frequency, and no evidence was found of alterations in global repertoire structure. The number of PT1 expanded TCRs positively correlated with patch test score, significant at thresholds 8, 16 and 32 but not 4.

This clonotype was seen repeatedly, ten times or more. Its antigen remains undetermined. Base qualities are not recorded, but no much larger clone differs from it by a single base. The library was made by RACE. TCRdb names NextSeq 500 as the instrument used. During library preparation, unique molecular identifiers were attached to individual cDNA molecules so that TCRs could be counted in a quantitative, reproducible way. For every blood RNA sample, sequencing covered both the TCR alpha and TCR beta chains. The original methods were these. A median of roughly 99,000 TCRs per sample was observed, with a range of 23,224 to 690,600. The Decombinator software suite was used to annotate the V, J and CDR3 of the TCR reads. For the PS versus PT1 abundance plots, all samples were subsampled to the same number of TCRs (28,000). TCRs were defined as expanded if absent before sensitization and observed at least eight times at the 2-week time point. TCRdb itself trimmed the public reads at Q25 with fastp, ran MiXCR and retained productive beta chains. Here each entry gathers all rows of one CDR3 protein and keeps the most common genes and DNA. These V and J calls rely on TCRdb rather than the paper's analysis. A total of about 270,000 distinct CDR3 sequences appear in this sample, 7.7% of them only once. Together, the top ten hold more than 1% of the sample.

Via the germline V gene (reference sequence), CDR1 is DFQATT and CDR2 SNEGSKA. Relative to germline, V is 2 bases shorter and J is 3 bases shorter, with 11 bases between their ends. Counted from cysteine to valine, this CDR3 has 13 amino acids. Only the CDR3 DNA stays, 39 bases, in frame from base 1. Here the sequenced sample was whole blood, taken in connection with sensitization to the hapten diphenylcyclopropenone (DPC). The chain links TRBV20-1 with TRBJ2-7; no D gene can be assigned with confidence. This TCR derives from a man aged 18 to 30 with alopecia areata. Some clones in this sample may be carry-over from other donors' samples. The nucleotides are TGCAGTGCTAGATTGGCCGACGACTACGAGCAGTACGTC. The encoded protein is CSARLADDYEQYV.